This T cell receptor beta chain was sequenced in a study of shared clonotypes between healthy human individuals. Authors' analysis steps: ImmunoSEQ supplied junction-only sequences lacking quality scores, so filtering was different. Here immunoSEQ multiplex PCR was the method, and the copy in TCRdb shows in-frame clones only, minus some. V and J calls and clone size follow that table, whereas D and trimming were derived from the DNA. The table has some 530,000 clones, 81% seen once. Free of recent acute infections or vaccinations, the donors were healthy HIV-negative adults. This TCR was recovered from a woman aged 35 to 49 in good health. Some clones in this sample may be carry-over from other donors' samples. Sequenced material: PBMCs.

Written as DNA, the CDR3 is TGTGCCAGCAGCCCGGCTAGCAGGGTCTATGAGCAGTTCTTC. Translating gives CASSPASRVYEQFF. The chain recombines TRBV27 with TRBJ2-1, with D possibly called TRBD1 or TRBD2 (5 bases each). The CDR3 consists of 14 residues. Germline V lookup: CDR1 MNHEY, CDR2 SMNVEV (reference sequence). V gave up 6 bases and J gave up 8 bases, with 17 bases separating them.